These 8 T cell receptor beta chains were all obtained from the same sample, sequenced in a study of shared clonotypes between healthy human individuals. The protocol was immunoSEQ multiplex PCR, while the TCRdb copy is restricted to in-frame clones and leaves out a portion. This sample has around 2.1 million clones, with 90% to 95% found just once. Naive CD8 populations comprised CD45RO-negative cells positively selected for CCR7, excluding terminally differentiated effector memory CD45RA+ cells. The specimen was naive CD8+ T cells from PBMCs. The source is a man younger than 35 in good health. Some clones in this sample may be carry-over from other donors' samples.

The chain joins TRBV28 to TRBJ2-2; D gene uncertain. V was pared by 2 bases and J by 0 bases, with 10 bases between. This CDR3 spans 16 amino acids. Germline V gives CDR1 MDHEN, CDR2 SYDVKM. For the CDR3, the DNA is TGTGCCAGCAGTTTACTCTATTCACCGAACACCGGGGAGCTGTTTTTT. It specifies CASSLLYSPNTGELFF.

This clone has just one count. This sample includes further DNA sequences coding for the same CDR3. V gene TRBV6-1 combines with J gene TRBJ2-1, with 7 bases matching TRBD1. CDR3 length: 15 residues. In germline, CDR1 is MNHNS, CDR2 SASEGT. V was pared by 2 bases and J by 4 bases, with 5 bases of the junction left unmatched. The CDR3 bases are TGTGCCAGCAGTGAATCAGGGGGTCTTTACAATGAGCAGTTCTTC. It is translated as CASSESGGLYNEQFF.

The V and J genes are TRBV27 and TRBJ2-7; perhaps D is TRBD1 or TRBD2 (5 bases each). The germline gives CDR1 MNHEY, CDR2 SMNVEV (reference sequence). V lost 6 bases and J lost 3, with 15 bases in between. The CDR3 length is 14 residues. The CDR3 nucleotides read TGTGCCAGCAGCCTGGGACGGAGAGTCTACGAGCAGTACTTC. Residues: CASSLGRRVYEQYF.

This chain links TRBV9 with TRBJ2-6; either TRBD1 or TRBD2 may fit D (5 bases each). The CDR3 totals 18 residues. Trimming shortened V by 0 bases and J by 1 base, and 14 bases separated the two germline ends. In germline, CDR1 is SGDLS, CDR2 YYNGEE. The DNA for the CDR3 is TGTGCCAGCAGCGTAGACCCAGGGACCTCTTCTGGGGCCAACGTCCTGACTTTC. This translates into CASSVDPGTSSGANVLTF.

In regard to this clone: Within the sample, other DNA sequences also encode this same CDR3. The rearrangement uses TRBV6-1 and TRBJ2-1; D uncertain. Trimming shortened V by 3 bases and J by 7 bases, and 10 bases separated the two germline ends. Germline CDR1 reads MNHNS; CDR2 reads SASEGT. The length of the CDR3 is 13 residues. In DNA form, the CDR3 reads TGTGCCAGCAGTGAGGATTGGGGAAATGAGCAGTTCTTC. Encoded protein: CASSEDWGNEQFF.

The chain employs TRBV9 and TRBJ2-7; D call uncertain. Germline CDR1 is SGDLS and CDR2 is YYNGEE. This CDR3 spans 14 amino acids. Between the trimmed V and J ends, which lost 0 bases and 2 bases, there was a span of 9 bases. This CDR3 is CASSVVSDAYEQYF. The CDR3, as DNA: TGTGCCAGCAGCGTAGTGTCTGACGCCTACGAGCAGTACTTC. The whole variable domain, filled in from reference TRBV9 and TRBJ2-7, reads DSGVTQTPKHLITATGQRVTLRCSPRSGDLSVYWYQQSLDQGLQFLIQYYNGEERAKGNILERFSAQQFPDLHSELNLSSLELGDSALYFCASSVVSDAYEQYFGPGTRLTVT.

The V and J genes are TRBV11-2 and TRBJ2-7, with D perhaps matching TRBD2 (6 bases). The germline gives CDR1 SGHAT, CDR2 FQNNGV. The CDR3 sequence is 18 residues long. The V end was cut by 5 bases, the J end by 3 bases, with 26 bases between. CDR3 sequence (DNA): TGTGCCAGCAGCCTCTACCGGTCGGGTGCGGGACCGATCTACGAGCAGTACTTC. This sequence encodes CASSLYRSGAGPIYEQYF.

This sequence joins TRBV7-9 and TRBJ1-5; D remains unclear. Germline CDR1 SEHNR, CDR2 FQNEAQ (reference sequence). The germline V and J ends were trimmed by 5 bases and 5 bases, with 10 bases remaining between them. CDR3 length: 13 residues. CDR3: CASSPFPDQPQHF. CDR3 bases: TGTGCCAGCAGCCCATTTCCAGATCAGCCCCAGCATTTT.